These T cell receptor beta chains were read from a single sample in a study of blood T cell repertoires in COVID-19. Clones were sequenced by immunoSEQ multiplex PCR, and TCRdb holds only the in-frame ones, with some missing. The sample contains some 160,000 clones, approximately 80% of which appear only once. Sequenced material: peripheral blood. The receptors stem from a human donor in a cohort sampled during active COVID-19. CDR3s include the opening cysteine and the closing phenylalanine or tryptophan. A D gene is named only where the DNA matches it firmly. Clone size appears in some rows only: once, few, many, or a class for an expanded clone.

TRBJ1-5 | - | TRBV19 | - | TGTGCCAGTAGTATAAGGTTCAGGGCGGGCAATCAGCCCCAGCATTTT | CASSIRFRAGNQPQHF
TRBJ2-7 | - | TRBV18 | - | TGTGCCAGCTCACCACCAGCGGGTTACGAGCAGTACTTC | CASSPPAGYEQYF
TRBJ1-1 | - | TRBV11-1 | - | TGTGCCAGCAGCTTGCGGGCGAGGAACACTGAAGCTTTCTTT | CASSLRARNTEAFF
TRBJ2-1 | TRBD2 | TRBV18 | - | TGTGCCAGCTCACCACCCGCGACTAGCGGGGGTGAGCAGTTCTTC | CASSPPATSGGEQFF
TRBJ1-2 | TRBD1 | TRBV27 | - | TGTGCCAGCAGTCCCGGGACAGATGGCTACACCTTC | CASSPGTDGYTF
TRBJ1-4 | TRBD1 | TRBV19 | - | TGTGCCAGTCGATGGAGTACAGGGGGAACTAATGAAAAACTGTTTTTT | CASRWSTGGTNEKLFF
TRBJ1-6 | - | TRBV4-3 | once | TGCGCCAGCAGCCAAGATTCGTATTCACCCCTCCACTTT | CASSQDSYSPLHF
TRBJ2-2 | - | TRBV27 | - | TGTGCCAGCAGCCATCTAGGTGGCGAACACCGGAGTGGAGCCGGGGAGCTGTTTTTT | CASSHLGGEHRSGAGELFF
TRBJ1-1 | - | TRBV18 | - | TGTGCCAGCTCACCAGGGGAAGGGGCTGAAGCTTTCTTT | CASSPGEGAEAFF
TRBJ2-1 | - | TRBV7-2 | - | TGTGCCAGCAGCTTAGCAGCGGTAAGCTCCTACAATGAGCAGTTCTTC | CASSLAAVSSYNEQFF
TRBJ2-7 | - | TRBV3-1/TRBV3-2 | - | TGTGCCAGCAGCTCCAGCCAGGGGTCTTACTCCTACGAGCAGTACTTC | CASSSSQGSYSYEQYF
TRBJ2-3 | TRBD2 | TRBV4-2 | - | TGTGCCAGCAGCCAAGATTACGGGGGGACCACAGATACGCAGTATTTT | CASSQDYGGTTDTQYF
TRBJ2-7 | TRBD1 | TRBV18 | few | TGTGCCAGCTCACCATCCCGGCCAGGGGGCTCCTACGAGCAGTACTTC | CASSPSRPGGSYEQYF
TRBJ1-2 | - | TRBV27 | - | TGTGCCAGCAGTTTATCCGCAGGCGCTGGCTATGGCTACACCTTC | CASSLSAGAGYGYTF
TRBJ2-7 | - | TRBV15 | - | TGTGCCACCAGCAGGGCCAACGGGGTAAGGGAGCAGTACTTC | CATSRANGVREQYF
TRBJ2-3 | TRBD1 | TRBV11-3 | - | TGTGCCAGCAGCTCATTGACAGGGGCCGCCGAGGGGACGCAGTATTTT | CASSSLTGAAEGTQYF
TRBJ2-7 | - | TRBV19 | - | TGTGCCAGTAGCCTAGGGGCAGGGTCCTCCTACGAGCAGTACTTC | CASSLGAGSSYEQYF
TRBJ1-5 | - | TRBV6-1 | few | TGTGCCAGCAGTGAAACCAGGGGCGGGGGTCAGCCCCAGCATTTT | CASSETRGGGQPQHF
TRBJ2-3 | TRBD2 | TRBV7-3 | - | TGTGCCAGCAGCCCTGGGACTAGCGGGGCCACAGATACGCAGTATTTT | CASSPGTSGATDTQYF
TRBJ1-1 | - | TRBV13 | - | TGTGCCAGCAGCTTAGCGGGGGAGGGGATCACTGAAGCTTTCTTT | CASSLAGEGITEAFF
TRBJ2-5 | - | TRBV11-3 | - | TGTGCCAGCAGCTTATTGGGCTCGGAGACCCAGTACTTC | CASSLLGSETQYF
TRBJ1-1 | TRBD1 | TRBV11-3 | - | TGTGCCAGCAGCTCGGAACAGGGGGCCCCTGAAGCTTTCTTT | CASSSEQGAPEAFF
TRBJ1-6 | - | TRBV4-1 | - | TGCGCCAGCAGCCAAGTGTCAGGTTTTAATTCACCCCTCCACTTT | CASSQVSGFNSPLHF
TRBJ2-7 | TRBD2 | TRBV27 | once | TGTGCCAGCACCCCCGGACTAGCGGGGAGCTCCTACGAGCAGTACTTC | CASTPGLAGSSYEQYF
TRBJ2-1 | TRBD1 | TRBV29-1 | once | TGCAGCGTTGGACAGGGGACAGGGGTCAATGAGCAGTTCTTC | CSVGQGTGVNEQFF
TRBJ2-7 | - | TRBV4-3 | - | TGCGCCAGCAGCCAAGAGAGTGTCTCCTACGAGCAGTACTTC | CASSQESVSYEQYF
TRBJ1-6 | TRBD1 | TRBV6-5 | once | TGTACCAGCAGTCGGACACAGGGGGGTAATTCACCCCTCCACTTT | CTSSRTQGGNSPLHF
TRBJ2-3 | TRBD2 | TRBV10-1 | - | TGCGCCAGCAGTGTTGGCGGGAGAAGGCCCACAGATACGCAGTATTTT | CASSVGGRRPTDTQYF
TRBJ2-5 | TRBD2 | TRBV6-2/TRBV6-3 | - | TGTGCCAGCAGTTACCCCCTAGCGGGGGGGGGAACCCAAGAGACCCAGTACTTC | CASSYPLAGGGTQETQYF
TRBJ1-3 | - | TRBV7-9 | once | TGTGCCAGCAGCCCAACCACAGCTATCTCTGGAAACACCATATATTTT | CASSPTTAISGNTIYF
TRBJ1-5 | - | TRBV28 | - | TGTGCCAGCAGTCCGGGTACTTATCAGCCCCAGCATTTT | CASSPGTYQPQHF
TRBJ2-7 | - | TRBV24-1 | - | TGTGCCACCAGTGATCGCTACGAGCAGTACTTC | CATSDRYEQYF
TRBJ1-3 | TRBD1 | TRBV19 | - | TGTGCCAGTAGGCAAAAACAGGGGAACTCTCGAAACACCATATATTTT | CASRQKQGNSRNTIYF
TRBJ1-1 | TRBD1 | TRBV4-1 | few | TGCGCCAGCAGCCAAGATATGACAGGGATGGGCACTGAAGCTTTCTTT | CASSQDMTGMGTEAFF
TRBJ1-2 | TRBD1 | TRBV19 | - | TGTGCCAGTAGGAGGACAGGGAGTGGAAACTATGGCTACACCTTC | CASRRTGSGNYGYTF
TRBJ1-1 | - | TRBV5-4 | - | TGTGCCAGCAGCTTGGCTTTACAGGGCGTTAGGAACACTGAAGCTTTCTTT | CASSLALQGVRNTEAFF
TRBJ2-1 | - | TRBV4-3 | - | TGCGCCAGCAGCCAAGCTAGGGGGGGGTACAATGAGCAGTTCTTC | CASSQARGGYNEQFF
TRBJ2-1 | - | TRBV7-9 | - | TGTGCCAGCAGCTTAGTGGCTTTACTCGGGGATGAGCAGTTCTTC | CASSLVALLGDEQFF
TRBJ2-7 | TRBD2 | TRBV10-3 | - | TGTGCCATCAGTGAGTTAGGCGGGAGGGCCCGCGAGCAGTACTTC | CAISELGGRAREQYF
TRBJ2-5 | TRBD2 | TRBV27 | - | TGTGCCAGCAGTAGCGGGGGCGTAGGAGAAGAGACCCAGTACTTC | CASSSGGVGEETQYF
TRBJ2-3 | TRBD2 | TRBV7-3 | many | TGTGCCAGCAGCCCAACCCCTAGCGGGAGGGGGGCAGATACGCAGTATTTT | CASSPTPSGRGADTQYF
TRBJ2-5 | TRBD1 | TRBV28 | - | TGTGCCAGCAACATCGGACAGGGGGGTAGAGAGACCCAGTACTTC | CASNIGQGGRETQYF